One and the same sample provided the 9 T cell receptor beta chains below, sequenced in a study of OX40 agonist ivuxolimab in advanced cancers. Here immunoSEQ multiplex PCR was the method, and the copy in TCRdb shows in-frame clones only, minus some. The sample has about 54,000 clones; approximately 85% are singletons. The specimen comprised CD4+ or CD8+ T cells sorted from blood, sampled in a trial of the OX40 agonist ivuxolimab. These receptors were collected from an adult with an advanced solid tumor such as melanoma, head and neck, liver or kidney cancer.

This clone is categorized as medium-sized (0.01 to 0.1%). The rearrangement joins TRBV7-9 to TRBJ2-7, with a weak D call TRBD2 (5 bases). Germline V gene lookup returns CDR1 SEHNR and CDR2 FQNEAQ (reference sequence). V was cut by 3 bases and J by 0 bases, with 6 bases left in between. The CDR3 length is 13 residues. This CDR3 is CASSLEVSYEQYF. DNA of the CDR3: TGTGCCAGCAGCTTGGAGGTCTCCTACGAGCAGTACTTC.

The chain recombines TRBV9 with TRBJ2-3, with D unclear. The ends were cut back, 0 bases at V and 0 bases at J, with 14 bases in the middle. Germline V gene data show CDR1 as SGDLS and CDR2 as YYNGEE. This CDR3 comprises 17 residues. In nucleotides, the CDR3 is TGTGCCAGCAGCGTAGAATCCGGCGCGCCCAGCACAGATACGCAGTATTTT. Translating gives CASSVESGAPSTDTQYF.

Written as DNA, the CDR3 is TGTGCCAGTAGTATAGGCAGGGATTCTGGGGCCAACGTCCTGACTTTC. It is translated as CASSIGRDSGANVLTF. This rearrangement joins TRBV19 to TRBJ2-6; the D gene is possibly TRBD1 (5 bases). Trimming stripped 1 base from V and 1 base from J, with 8 bases between. The CDR3 runs 16 residues. The germline V gene encodes CDR1 LNHDA and CDR2 SQIVND (reference sequence).

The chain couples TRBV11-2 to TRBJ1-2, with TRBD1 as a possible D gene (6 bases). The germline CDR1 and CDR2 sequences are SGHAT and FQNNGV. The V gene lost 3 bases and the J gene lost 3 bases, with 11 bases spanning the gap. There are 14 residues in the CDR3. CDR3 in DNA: TGTGCCAGCAGCTTTAACAGGGTGGACTATGGCTACACCTTC. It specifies CASSFNRVDYGYTF.

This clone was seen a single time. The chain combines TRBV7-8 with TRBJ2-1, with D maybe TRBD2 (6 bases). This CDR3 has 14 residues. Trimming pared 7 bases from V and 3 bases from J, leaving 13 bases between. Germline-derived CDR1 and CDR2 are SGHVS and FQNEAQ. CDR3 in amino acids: CASTIGTVYNEQFF. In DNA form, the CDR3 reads TGTGCCAGCACCATTGGGACTGTCTACAATGAGCAGTTCTTC.

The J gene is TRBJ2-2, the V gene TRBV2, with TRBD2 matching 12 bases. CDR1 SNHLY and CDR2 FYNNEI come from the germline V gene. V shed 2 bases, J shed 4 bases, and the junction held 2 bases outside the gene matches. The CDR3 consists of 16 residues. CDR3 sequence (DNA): TGTGCCAGCAGTGAATCTAGCGGGAGGGCCACCGGGGAGCTGTTTTTT. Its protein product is CASSESSGRATGELFF.

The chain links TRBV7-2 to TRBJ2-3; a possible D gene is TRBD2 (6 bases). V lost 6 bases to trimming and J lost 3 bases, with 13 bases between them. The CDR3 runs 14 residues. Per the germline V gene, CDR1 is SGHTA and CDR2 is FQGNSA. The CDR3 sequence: CASRGLSGTDTQYF. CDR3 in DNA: TGTGCCAGCAGGGGGCTCAGCGGGACAGATACGCAGTATTTT. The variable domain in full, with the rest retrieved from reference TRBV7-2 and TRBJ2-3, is GAGVSQSPSNKVTEKGKDVELRCDPISGHTALYWYRQSLGQGLEFLIYFQGNSAPDKSGLPSDRFSAERTGGSVSTLTIQRTQQEDSAVYLCASRGLSGTDTQYFGPGTRLTVL.

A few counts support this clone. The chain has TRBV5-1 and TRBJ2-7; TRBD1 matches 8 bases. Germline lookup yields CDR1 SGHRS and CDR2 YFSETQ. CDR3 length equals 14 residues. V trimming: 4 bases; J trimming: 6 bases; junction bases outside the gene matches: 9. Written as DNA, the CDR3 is TGCGCCAGCAGCATAAATGGACAGGGAACCGAGCAGTACTTC. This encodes CASSINGQGTEQYF.

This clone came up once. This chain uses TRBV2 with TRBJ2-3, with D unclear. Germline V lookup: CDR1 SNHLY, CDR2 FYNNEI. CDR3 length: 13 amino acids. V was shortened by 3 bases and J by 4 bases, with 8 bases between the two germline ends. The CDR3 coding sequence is TGTGCCAGCAGTGATAGGTTCGCAGATACGCAGTATTTT. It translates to CASSDRFADTQYF.